Shown below are 13 T cell receptor beta chains from a single sample sequenced in a study of T cells in Graves' hyperthyroidism and ophthalmopathy. Researchers took RNA transcripts and amplified the TCR beta CDR3 regions from them. The primer set for the first-round RT-PCR of the TCR CDR3 was HTBI. TCRdb re-derived calls from the multiplex PCR reads in MiXCR, one entry per CDR3 protein. The sample has hundreds of thousands of distinct CDR3 sequences, around 13% seen once. The material sequenced was blood. All receptors come from a woman in her forties with Graves' hyperthyroidism.

The chain has TRBV6-1 and TRBJ2-3; 14 nucleotides agree with TRBD2. The length of the CDR3 is 14 residues. The germline gives CDR1 MNHNS, CDR2 SASEGT. The V segment lost 10 bases and the J segment 3 bases; nucleotides outside the gene matches: 3. In DNA form, the CDR3 reads TGTGCCACTCGGACTAGCGGGAGGACAGATACGCAGTATTTT. This translates into CATRTSGRTDTQYF.

The CDR3 coding sequence is TGTGCCAGCAGCCCAGCTGGCGAAAGCACAGATACGCAGTATTTT. This codes for CASSPAGESTDTQYF. The gene calls are TRBV9 and TRBJ2-3; D is ambiguous. Trimming shortened V by 4 bases and J by 0 bases, and 12 bases separated the two germline ends. CDR3 length: 15 residues. Germline V gives CDR1 SGDLS, CDR2 YYNGEE.

This clonotype was found many times. This rearrangement joins TRBV6-1 to TRBJ1-6, with 10 bases that match TRBD1. Trimming took 6 bases from V and 6 from J; bases not matched to a gene: 5. Germline values: CDR1 MNHNS, CDR2 SASEGT. This CDR3 region has 15 residues. The CDR3, as DNA: TGTGCCAGCAGAGACAGGGGGCCTAGTAATTCACCCCTCCACTTT. It encodes CASRDRGPSNSPLHF.

The chain employs TRBV29-1 and TRBJ2-2, with D perhaps matching TRBD2 (5 bases). The ends were cut back, 6 bases at V and 0 bases at J, with 8 bases in the middle. This CDR3 has 13 amino acids. The germline V gene has CDR1 SQVTM and CDR2 ANQGSEA. CDR3: CSVDGANTGELFF. As DNA, the CDR3 is TGCAGCGTGGACGGGGCGAACACCGGGGAGCTGTTTTTT.

This clonotype was seen repeatedly, ten times or more. The V and J genes are TRBV7-2 and TRBJ2-1; D possibly corresponds to TRBD2 (6 bases). V gave up 4 bases and J gave up 7 bases, with 17 bases separating them. Per germline, CDR1 SGHTA and CDR2 FQGNSA. The CDR3 totals 15 residues. Here the CDR3 reads CASSSRAGPPNEQFF. CDR3 nucleotide sequence: TGTGCCAGCAGCTCTAGGGCGGGACCTCCGAATGAGCAGTTCTTC.

This clonotype was counted many times. This chain joins TRBV11-1 and TRBJ1-2; tentative D call: TRBD1 (5 bases). The length of the CDR3 is 15 residues. V gave up 5 bases and J gave up 5 bases, with 18 bases separating them. Germline assignment: CDR1 SGHAT and CDR2 FQDESV (reference sequence). The CDR3 reads CASSNDRDGVYGYTF. CDR3 sequence (DNA): TGTGCCAGCAGCAACGACCGGGACGGCGTTTATGGCTACACCTTC.

This clonotype showed up many times. V is TRBV20-1 and J is TRBJ2-3; 9 bases map to TRBD1. This CDR3 region has 15 residues. V was clipped by 3 bases and J by 0 bases; unmatched bases: 4. Per the germline V gene, CDR1 is DFQATT and CDR2 is SNEGSKA (reference sequence). The CDR3 loop reads CSASEGQGSTDTQYF. DNA for the CDR3: TGCAGTGCTAGCGAAGGACAGGGGAGCACAGATACGCAGTATTTT.

This clonotype occurred many times. This chain connects TRBV5-1 to TRBJ2-1; D might be TRBD1 (6 bases). Germline values: CDR1 SGHRS, CDR2 YFSETQ. The CDR3 covers 15 residues. Trimming stripped 5 bases from V and 3 bases from J, with 15 bases between. This CDR3 is CASRLTGGFYNEQFF. DNA of the CDR3: TGCGCCAGCAGGTTGACAGGTGGGTTCTACAATGAGCAGTTCTTC.

The chain links TRBV5-1 to TRBJ2-5, with D perhaps TRBD1 (6 bases). The CDR3 loop spans 14 amino acids. The germline gives CDR1 SGHRS, CDR2 YFSETQ. The V end lost 4 bases, the J end lost 5 bases, and 15 bases lay between the germline ends. In DNA form, the CDR3 reads TGCGCCAGCAGCCTAACAGGGCTGGGGGAGACCCAGTACTTC. Translating it yields CASSLTGLGETQYF.

This clonotype occurred a few times. The chain carries TRBV20-1 and TRBJ2-2; D is undetermined. This CDR3 region has 11 residues. Germline-derived CDR1 and CDR2 are DFQATT and SNEGSKA (reference sequence). V gave up 0 bases and J gave up 6 bases, with 2 bases separating them. CDR3 amino acids: CSARDSGELFF. The DNA of the CDR3 is TGCAGTGCTAGAGATTCCGGGGAGCTGTTTTTT.

On this clonotype: A much larger clone is a single base away; this may be a read error. The gene calls are TRBV3-1 and TRBJ2-2, with unresolved D. Germline V gene sequence: CDR1 LGHDT, CDR2 YNNKEL (reference sequence). The CDR3 length is 13 residues. CDR3 region: CTSSQLNTGELFF. The CDR3 DNA follows: TGTACCAGCAGCCAACTAAACACCGGGGAGCTGTTTTTT. The full variable domain, rest sourced from reference TRBV3-1 and TRBJ2-2, is DTAVSQTPKYLVTQMGNDKSIKCEQNLGHDTMYWYKQDSKKFLKIMFSYNNKELIINETVPNRFSPKSPDKAHLNLHINSLELGDSAVYFCTSSQLNTGELFFGEGSRLTVL.

In its sample, this clonotype was seen many times. This chain joins TRBV7-2 and TRBJ2-1; 13 nucleotides line up with TRBD2. Germline-derived CDR1 and CDR2 are SGHTA and FQGNSA. The CDR3 is made up of 16 amino acids. After removal of 5 bases from V and 7 bases from J, the junction contained 8 bases not matched to a gene. The CDR3 region is CASSPTGTSGINEQFF. The DNA of the CDR3 is TGTGCCAGCAGCCCAACCGGGACTAGCGGGATTAATGAGCAGTTCTTC. The whole variable domain, filled in from reference TRBV7-2 and TRBJ2-1, reads GAGVSQSPSNKVTEKGKDVELRCDPISGHTALYWYRQSLGQGLEFLIYFQGNSAPDKSGLPSDRFSAERTGGSVSTLTIQRTQQEDSAVYLCASSPTGTSGINEQFFGPGTRLTVL.

This clonotype was seen repeatedly, ten times or more. The rearrangement links TRBV28 to TRBJ1-2, with D possibly matching TRBD1 (5 bases). The CDR3 runs 12 residues. Germline assignment: CDR1 MDHEN and CDR2 SYDVKM. Trimming cost V 5 bases and J 3 bases, with 7 bases left between them. Here the CDR3 DNA reads TGTGCCAGCAGTACAGGACACTATGGCTACACCTTC. Translating it yields CASSTGHYGYTF.